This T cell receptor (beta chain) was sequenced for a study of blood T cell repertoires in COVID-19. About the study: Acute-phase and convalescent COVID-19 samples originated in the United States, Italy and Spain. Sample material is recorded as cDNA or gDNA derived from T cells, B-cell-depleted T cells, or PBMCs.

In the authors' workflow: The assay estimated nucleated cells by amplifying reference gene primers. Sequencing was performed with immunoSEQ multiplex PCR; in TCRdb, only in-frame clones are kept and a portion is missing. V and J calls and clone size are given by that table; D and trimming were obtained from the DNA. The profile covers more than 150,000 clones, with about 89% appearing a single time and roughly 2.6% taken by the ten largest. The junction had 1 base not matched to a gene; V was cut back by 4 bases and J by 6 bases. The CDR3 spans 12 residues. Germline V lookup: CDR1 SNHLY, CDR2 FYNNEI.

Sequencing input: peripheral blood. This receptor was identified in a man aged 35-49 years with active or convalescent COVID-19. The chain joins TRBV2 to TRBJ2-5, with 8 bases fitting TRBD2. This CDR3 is CASSAGGKTQYF. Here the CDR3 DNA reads TGTGCCAGCAGTGCGGGGGGGAAGACCCAGTACTTC.